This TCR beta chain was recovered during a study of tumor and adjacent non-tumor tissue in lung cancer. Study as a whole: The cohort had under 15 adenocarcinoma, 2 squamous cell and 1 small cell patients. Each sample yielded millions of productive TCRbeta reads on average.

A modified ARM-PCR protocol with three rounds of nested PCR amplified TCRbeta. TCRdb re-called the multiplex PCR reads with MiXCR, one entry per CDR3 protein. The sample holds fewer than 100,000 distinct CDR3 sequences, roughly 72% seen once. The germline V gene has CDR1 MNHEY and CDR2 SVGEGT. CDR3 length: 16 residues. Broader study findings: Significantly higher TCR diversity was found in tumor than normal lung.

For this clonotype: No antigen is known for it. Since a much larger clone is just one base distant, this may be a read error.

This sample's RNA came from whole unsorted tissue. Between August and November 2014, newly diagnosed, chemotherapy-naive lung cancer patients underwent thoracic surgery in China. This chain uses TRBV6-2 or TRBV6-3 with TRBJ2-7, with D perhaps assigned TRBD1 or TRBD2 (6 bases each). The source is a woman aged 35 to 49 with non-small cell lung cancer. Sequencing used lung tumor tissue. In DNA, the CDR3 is TGTGTCAGCAGTTACCCAATGACTAGGGACACCTACGAGCAGTACTTC. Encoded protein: CVSSYPMTRDTYEQYF.